This TCR beta chain is from a study of cytomegalovirus exposure and HLA in healthy donors. The wider study: An earlier analysis identified 120 million or so unique TCR beta sequences in about 180 million T cells.

On this clone itself: The antigen remains undetermined.

The study ran its PCR with 60 Vbeta and 13 Jbeta primers. The data were produced by immunoSEQ multiplex PCR, yet TCRdb's version contains in-frame clones alone and is incomplete. This table holds 35,000 to 45,000 clones. It was healthy bone marrow donors who served as donors. General study results and limits: Three CMV-associated chains proved CMV antigen-specific in vitro.

Sequenced material: PBMCs. The receptor comes from a man aged 35 to 55 in good health and CMV-seropositive.

DNA of the CDR3: TGTGCCAGCAGCGCCGACAGGGGACGAGAGACCCAGTACTTC. This encodes CASSADRGRETQYF. V and J are TRBV7-9 and TRBJ2-5; 8 bases are shared with TRBD1. The length of the CDR3 is 14 residues. Germline trimming cut 5 bases from V and 4 bases from J; bases unmatched to any gene: 6. CDR1 and CDR2 (germline): SEHNR, FQNEAQ (reference sequence).